This T cell receptor (beta chain) was recorded in a study of T cell changes during pregnancy in multiple sclerosis. Assay: immunoSEQ multiplex PCR; the TCRdb copy retains only in-frame clones and omits some. Found here are 65,000 to 85,000 clones, 94% of them singletons; the top ten hold around 0.97%. CDR1 SGHDN and CDR2 FVKESK come from the germline V gene. The CDR3 is made up of 15 amino acids. V lost 1 base, J lost 1 base, and 9 bases lay in between. This clone came up once. The TCR sequence derives from a female donor in good health, enrolled as a control in a pregnancy study. The starting material was peripheral blood, obtained in the second trimester of pregnancy. The rearrangement joins TRBV14 to TRBJ2-3; TRBD1 is a possible D gene (5 bases). CDR3 amino acids: CASSQGLRGTDTQYF. CDR3 nucleotides: TGTGCCAGCAGCCAAGGACTCAGGGGCACAGATACGCAGTATTTT.